These T cell receptor beta chains were read from a single sample in a study of blood T cell repertoires in COVID-19. Using immunoSEQ multiplex PCR, the repertoire was profiled, and TCRdb retains in-frame clones only, with some absent. In the table there are about 250,000 clones, roughly 88% of which are singletons. The sequencing input was peripheral blood. Receptor source: a man in his forties or fifties with acute or convalescent COVID-19. CDR3s include the opening cysteine and the closing phenylalanine or tryptophan.

CDR3: CSAMTDLNTEAFF
J: TRBJ1-1
length: 13
V: TRBV29-1

CDR3: CASSFETGSYTF
J: TRBJ1-2
length: 12
V: TRBV6-5

CDR3: CASSQTRSNQPQHF
J: TRBJ1-5
length: 14
V: TRBV3-1/TRBV3-2

CDR3: CASSTRDRGTDTQYF
J: TRBJ2-3
length: 15
V: TRBV9

CDR3: CAWGQGRGEAFF
J: TRBJ1-1
length: 12
V: TRBV30

CDR3: CASSSEYTEAFF
J: TRBJ1-1
length: 12
V: TRBV27

CDR3: CASSSTPGQGSSGANVLTF
J: TRBJ2-6
length: 19
V: TRBV5-1

CDR3: CASRGLGQLTNGYTF
J: TRBJ1-2
length: 15
V: TRBV19

CDR3: CASRNQGDEQFF
J: TRBJ2-1
length: 12
V: TRBV12-3/TRBV12-4

CDR3: CASRRTGGTGYTF
J: TRBJ1-2
length: 13
V: TRBV27

CDR3: CASGLGTGTSGRAETQYF
J: TRBJ2-5
length: 18
V: TRBV12-5

CDR3: CASIDRGRINTEAFF
J: TRBJ1-1
length: 15
V: TRBV6-6

CDR3: CASSFGVEGYTF
J: TRBJ1-2
length: 12
V: TRBV12-3/TRBV12-4

CDR3: CASSLLSNTEAFF
J: TRBJ1-1
length: 13
V: TRBV5-1

CDR3: CASSPGPVQRNTGELFF
J: TRBJ2-2
length: 17
V: TRBV4-1

CDR3: CASSQDRTGGYTF
J: TRBJ1-2
length: 13
V: TRBV4-2

CDR3: CASSGTGDAAYGYTF
J: TRBJ1-2
length: 15
V: TRBV7-2

CDR3: CAWTEGVGDEKLFF
J: TRBJ1-4
length: 14
V: TRBV30

CDR3: CATRSRTDTQYF
J: TRBJ2-3
length: 12
V: TRBV24-1

CDR3: CASRMGQRSNYGYTF
J: TRBJ1-2
length: 15
V: TRBV2

CDR3: CASSYGRTAYNEQFF
J: TRBJ2-1
length: 15
V: TRBV6-2/TRBV6-3

CDR3: CASSFTSAATNEKLFF
J: TRBJ1-4
length: 16
V: TRBV7-6

CDR3: CASSAAGVMNTEAFF
J: TRBJ1-1
length: 15
V: TRBV9

CDR3: CASSPRDRVKGTEAFF
J: TRBJ1-1
length: 16
V: TRBV18

CDR3: CASRNSQQVEAEQFF
J: TRBJ2-1
length: 15
V: TRBV19

CDR3: CASSLNSNQPQHF
J: TRBJ1-5
length: 13
V: TRBV19

CDR3: CASSGDLGQGRGGNTEAFF
J: TRBJ1-1
length: 19
V: TRBV6-1

CDR3: CASSPRDSYNYGYTF
J: TRBJ1-2
length: 15
V: TRBV4-2

CDR3: CASSGLADEQYF
J: TRBJ2-7
length: 12
V: TRBV19

CDR3: CASSPRWSSDIQYF
J: TRBJ2-4
length: 14
V: TRBV7-2

CDR3: CASTRTGIGTEAFF
J: TRBJ1-1
length: 14
V: TRBV5-5

CDR3: CASSWGQGTGNTIYF
J: TRBJ1-3
length: 15
V: TRBV7-6

CDR3: CASSESNGTVNYGYTF
J: TRBJ1-2
length: 16
V: TRBV2

CDR3: CASSILVRQGRDEKLFF
J: TRBJ1-4
length: 17
V: TRBV19

CDR3: CAISTGTDETEAFF
J: TRBJ1-1
length: 14
V: TRBV10-3

CDR3: CASSQQGSGYGYTF
J: TRBJ1-2
length: 14
V: TRBV4-2

CDR3: CASTREKTEAFF
J: TRBJ1-1
length: 12
V: TRBV11-2

CDR3: CASSREATNEKLFF
J: TRBJ1-4
length: 14
V: TRBV5-1

CDR3: CASSLIMNTEAFF
J: TRBJ1-1
length: 13
V: TRBV5-5

CDR3: CASSLAPSFANTGELFF
J: TRBJ2-2
length: 17
V: TRBV7-2

CDR3: CASSLGQEPYGYTF
J: TRBJ1-2
length: 14
V: TRBV7-2

CDR3: CASSQDPPGGSSYEQYF
J: TRBJ2-7
length: 17
V: TRBV4-3